Listed below are T cell receptor beta chains from one sample, sequenced in a study of identical twins. TCRdb independently ran MiXCR on the 5' RACE reads; one entry per CDR3 protein. This sample has about 200,000 distinct CDR3 sequences, with approximately 5.9% found just once. The sample also formed part of further work on T cells expressing NK-cell markers.

What was sequenced was CD8+ T cells sorted from blood. The receptors derive from a woman aged 18-29 years in good health. The conserved cysteine and the conserved F or W are not part of the CDR3 here. Each record gives: D gene, J gene, V gene, CDR3 protein. D genes are given only for firm matches.

NA | TRBJ2-5 | TRBV20-1 | SANPRGGGRQETQY
NA | TRBJ1-1 | TRBV3-1 | ASSPYGTEAF
TRBD1 | TRBJ2-7 | TRBV14 | ASSRRDRSNEQY
NA | TRBJ2-1 | TRBV6-1 | ASSEKLSYWNEQF
NA | TRBJ1-1 | TRBV3-1 | ASSQDRTRVEAF
TRBD2 | TRBJ2-7 | TRBV11-2 | ASSLEGGNSYEQY
NA | TRBJ2-1 | TRBV9 | ASSVAGGVSYNEQF
NA | TRBJ2-2 | TRBV3-1 | ASSQKLGTGELF
TRBD1 | TRBJ1-1 | TRBV7-3 | ASSLTEGAGTEAF
NA | TRBJ2-1 | TRBV2 | ASSENEQF
NA | TRBJ2-1 | TRBV19 | ATFSGGFQF
TRBD1 | TRBJ2-1 | TRBV29-1 | SGGQPNNEQF
TRBD2 | TRBJ2-7 | TRBV2 | ASSEDGTSNEKSSYEQY
NA | TRBJ2-7 | TRBV12-5 | ASGSRQGRYEQY
TRBD1 | TRBJ2-2 | TRBV11-3 | ASNLRDRGRSGELF